These 16 T cell receptor beta chains came from one sample sequenced in a study of low-dose radiotherapy and immunotherapy resistance in tumors. Priming of first-strand cDNA relied on TRAV- and TRBV-specific primers (covering alpha and beta chains). TCR amplification ran roughly 20 PCR cycles using constant-region and V-primer adapter primers. TCRdb redid the calling of the reads with MiXCR, one entry per CDR3 protein. The sample has around 11,000 distinct CDR3 sequences; more than 55% are singletons. Receptor source: a human donor with advanced metastatic prostate, ovarian, gallbladder or colorectal cancer (not recorded which). This table probably holds off-target reads from a library built for another chain.

In this sample, this clonotype turned up once. The V and J genes are TRBV24-1 and TRBJ2-1; perhaps TRBD1 as D (5 bases). Per the germline V gene, CDR1 is KGHDR and CDR2 is SFDVKD. The CDR3 covers 16 residues. V was trimmed by 4 bases and J by 5 bases, leaving 17 bases between them. The CDR3 sequence is CATSDLDRAVHNEQFF. The CDR3 nucleotides are TGTGCCACCAGTGACCTAGACAGAGCAGTTCACAATGAGCAGTTCTTC.

By share, this clonotype ranks as large (0.1 to 1%). The V gene is TRBV28, the J gene TRBJ1-2; tentatively, D is TRBD1 (6 bases). The CDR3 length is 13 residues. Trimming stripped 2 bases from V and 4 bases from J, with 8 bases between. Germline CDR1 reads MDHEN; CDR2 reads SYDVKM. As DNA, the CDR3 is TGTGCCAGCAGTTTAGGGACACCCTATGGCTACACCTTC. Encoded protein: CASSLGTPYGYTF.

The rearrangement uses TRBV5-1 and TRBJ2-7; a possible D gene is TRBD1 (6 bases). CDR3 size: 14 residues. Germline CDR1 SGHRS, CDR2 YFSETQ. The V gene lost 7 bases and the J gene lost 4 bases, with 18 bases spanning the gap. CDR3 region: CASADRDTLYEQYF. CDR3 nucleotide sequence: TGCGCCAGCGCAGACCGGGACACGCTTTACGAGCAGTACTTC.

This chain uses TRBV7-2 with TRBJ2-1; no firm D call. Germline V lookup: CDR1 SGHTA, CDR2 FQGNSA. The V and J ends lost 1 base and 6 bases respectively, with 13 bases between them. The CDR3 length is 15 residues. DNA for the CDR3: TGTGCCAGCAGCTTAGTGGTAGCCGCCGGCAATGAGCAGTTCTTC. It translates to CASSLVVAAGNEQFF. Based on the CDR3 plus reference TRBV7-2 and TRBJ2-1, the full variable domain is GAGVSQSPSNKVTEKGKDVELRCDPISGHTALYWYRQSLGQGLEFLIYFQGNSAPDKSGLPSDRFSAERTGGSVSTLTIQRTQQEDSAVYLCASSLVVAAGNEQFFGPGTRLTVL.

This clonotype was counted once. The chain has TRBV6-4 and TRBJ2-1; 7 nucleotides agree with TRBD2. The germline gives CDR1 MRHNA, CDR2 SNTAGT. The trim removed 2 bases at V and 9 bases at J, leaving 4 bases unmatched. The CDR3 is made up of 13 amino acids. The CDR3: CASSDVWGGEQFF. CDR3 in DNA: TGTGCCAGCAGTGACGTCTGGGGGGGTGAGCAGTTCTTC.

The rearrangement links TRBV29-1 to TRBJ2-3, with D unresolved. The CDR3 length is 11 residues. V was shortened by 6 bases and J by 6 bases, with 10 bases between the two germline ends. The germline gives CDR1 SQVTM, CDR2 ANQGSEA. The DNA for the CDR3 is TGCAGCGTCTTATTAGGGGATACGCAGTATTTT. Protein sequence: CSVLLGDTQYF.

This chain joins TRBV27 and TRBJ1-2; D not certain. This CDR3 region has 15 residues. V was clipped by 3 bases and J by 3 bases, with 14 bases between them. CDR1 and CDR2 (germline): MNHEY, SMNVEV (reference sequence). This CDR3 reads CASSFRETPYYGYTF. In nucleotides, the CDR3 is TGTGCCAGCAGTTTTAGAGAAACCCCCTACTATGGCTACACCTTC.

The table lists this clonotype with a few counts. The chain links TRBV5-4 to TRBJ1-2, with D tentatively TRBD1 (5 bases). The CDR3 covers 13 residues. V lost 3 bases to trimming and J lost 6 bases, with 12 bases between them. Germline CDR1 reads SGHNT; CDR2 reads YYREEE (reference sequence). DNA for the CDR3: TGTGCCAGCAGCTCCTTCGACAGTCATGGCTACACCTTC. This translates into CASSSFDSHGYTF.

This sequence joins TRBV28 and TRBJ2-7; 9 nucleotides align to TRBD1. The V gene end was trimmed by 6 bases and the J gene end by 1 base; junction bases not matched to a gene: 7. This CDR3 contains 15 residues. CDR1 and CDR2 from the germline V gene are MDHEN and SYDVKM. CDR3 coding DNA: TGTGCCAGCAGGAGACCGGGACAGGGTTCCTACGAGCAGTACTTC. Translating it yields CASRRPGQGSYEQYF.

The chain combines TRBV30 with TRBJ1-5, with no clear D. The CDR3 extends over 14 amino acids. The V gene's germline CDR1 is GTSNPN and CDR2 SVGIG (reference sequence). V lost 2 bases to trimming and J lost 7 bases, with 15 bases between them. CDR3 nucleotides: TGTGCCTGGAGTCCCCCGCTCGGGGAACAGCCCCAGCATTTT. This translates into CAWSPPLGEQPQHF.

V usage is TRBV5-1 and J usage is TRBJ2-1; D might be TRBD1 (5 bases). Germline values: CDR1 SGHRS, CDR2 YFSETQ. The CDR3 extends over 14 amino acids. Trimming pared 0 bases from V and 7 bases from J, leaving 11 bases between. The CDR3 loop is CASSLDVGLNEQFF. CDR3 bases: TGCGCCAGCAGCTTGGATGTGGGGCTGAATGAGCAGTTCTTC.

V usage is TRBV10-1 and J usage is TRBJ2-5; TRBD1 aligns across 9 bases. This CDR3 spans 16 amino acids. With V trimmed by 6 bases and J by 2 bases, 10 bases remained unmatched. From germline, CDR1 is WNHNN and CDR2 SYGVQD (reference sequence). CDR3 residues: CASSRGQGPKQETQYF. The DNA of the CDR3 is TGCGCCAGCAGCCGCGGACAGGGGCCTAAACAAGAGACCCAGTACTTC.

The chain links TRBV28 to TRBJ2-5; D is uncertain. Trimming cost V 2 bases and J 4 bases, with 11 bases left between them. This CDR3 has 14 residues. The germline CDR1 and CDR2 sequences are MDHEN and SYDVKM. CDR3 residues: CASSLPAGRETQYF. CDR3 DNA: TGTGCCAGCAGTTTACCGGCTGGAAGAGAGACCCAGTACTTC.

This clonotype occurred a few times. The rearrangement links TRBV5-4 to TRBJ1-1, with TRBD1 matching over 7 bases. The CDR3 extends over 15 amino acids. CDR1 and CDR2 (germline): SGHNT, YYREEE (reference sequence). Unmatched junction bases numbered 8, after V lost 3 bases and J lost 3 bases. CDR3 region: CASSSRQGWDTEAFF. The CDR3 DNA reads as TGTGCCAGCAGCTCTCGACAGGGATGGGACACTGAAGCTTTCTTT.

This chain links TRBV6-2 or TRBV6-3 with TRBJ2-7; 7 nucleotides align to TRBD1. From germline, CDR1 is MNHEY and CDR2 SVGEGT. Unmatched junction bases numbered 8, after V lost 2 bases and J lost 4 bases. This CDR3 region has 15 residues. The CDR3 sequence: CASSYGDSPVYEQYF. For the CDR3, the DNA is TGTGCCAGCAGTTACGGGGACAGTCCCGTTTACGAGCAGTACTTC.

The gene calls are TRBV11-2 and TRBJ2-3; no clear D. V was shortened by 8 bases and J by 0 bases, with 6 bases between the two germline ends. The CDR3 runs 12 residues. Germline lookup yields CDR1 SGHAT and CDR2 FQNNGV. CDR3 amino acids: CASSWSTDTQYF. The CDR3, as DNA: TGTGCCAGCTCTTGGAGCACAGATACGCAGTATTTT.